These 7 T cell receptor beta chains share one sample of origin, sequenced in a study of T cell responses to AZD1222 COVID-19 vaccine (dated by TCRdb to the early 2020s). What the time point label conveys for this sample: baseline before first vaccination. Libraries were constructed by the immunoSEQ multiplex PCR assay. This immuneACCESS table, as held by TCRdb, lists in-frame sequences with V and J called but not all clones. Of the missing ones, under half trace to an unresolved V gene in checked studies; the others have no known cause. Across this sample there are some 150,000 clones, with around 91% seen only once. The ten biggest clones cover about 5% of the sample. Specimen: peripheral blood, collected on day 0 of AZD1222 vaccination. The receptor source for this set is an adult in good health.

V gene TRBV7-9 combines with J gene TRBJ2-5, with D possibly being TRBD1 or TRBD2 (5 bases each). This CDR3 contains 13 residues. Germline V gene sequence: CDR1 SEHNR, CDR2 FQNEAQ (reference sequence). V lost 7 bases and J 5 bases, leaving 14 bases between the germline ends. The CDR3 protein is CASIAGPGETQYF. CDR3 sequence (DNA): TGTGCCAGCATCGCAGGGCCGGGGGAGACCCAGTACTTC.

The chain joins TRBV27 to TRBJ1-1; unclear D gene. The CDR3 runs 13 residues. Trimming stripped 4 bases from V and 4 bases from J, with 10 bases between. Per germline, CDR1 MNHEY and CDR2 SMNVEV (reference sequence). The CDR3 region has the DNA TGTGCCAGCAGTTCCTTTATAGGCACTGAAGCTTTCTTT. This sequence encodes CASSSFIGTEAFF.

V and J are TRBV3-1 (or the pseudogene TRBV3-2) and TRBJ2-7; D is perhaps TRBD2 (5 bases). Germline V CDR1 and CDR2: LGHDT, YNNKEL (reference sequence). CDR3 size: 13 residues. Trimming took off 4 bases at V and 3 bases at J, with 10 bases between the two ends. CDR3 nucleotide sequence: TGTGCCAGCAGCCTGTCACGGGACTACGAGCAGTACTTC. Translation: CASSLSRDYEQYF.

V and J are TRBV7-2 and TRBJ2-5; the D gene is possibly TRBD1 (8 bases). The CDR3 extends over 14 amino acids. Germline values: CDR1 SGHTA, CDR2 FQGNSA. The V and J ends lost 7 bases and 2 bases respectively, with 14 bases between them. The CDR3: CASNVQGGQETQYF. The CDR3 DNA reads TGTGCCAGCAACGTACAGGGGGGGCAAGAGACCCAGTACTTC.

This sequence joins TRBV2 and TRBJ2-6; a possible D gene is TRBD1 (6 bases). This CDR3 comprises 18 residues. The V and J ends lost 7 bases and 0 bases respectively, with 19 bases between them. Germline CDR1 and CDR2: SNHLY and FYNNEI. The CDR3 sequence: CASNRQGIRISGANVLTF. CDR3 coding DNA: TGTGCCAGCAATCGGCAGGGGATCCGAATCTCTGGGGCCAACGTCCTGACTTTC.

The chain carries TRBV2 and TRBJ1-5, with unresolved D. This CDR3 has 15 residues. V shed 4 bases and J shed 0 bases, with 10 bases lying between them. Per germline, CDR1 SNHLY and CDR2 FYNNEI. The CDR3 DNA is TGTGCCAGCAGTGCTAAGGAACTTAGCAATCAGCCCCAGCATTTT. This codes for CASSAKELSNQPQHF.

This clone appeared once. As DNA, the CDR3 is TGCAGCGTTCACACTCCTCGACAGGGGGGCTATGGCTACACCTTC. Translating gives CSVHTPRQGGYGYTF. The chain couples TRBV29-1 to TRBJ1-2; 9 bases are a match to TRBD1. The CDR3 contains 15 residues. Germline V CDR1 and CDR2: SQVTM, ANQGSEA. With 5 bases clipped from V and 4 bases from J, the junction kept 11 bases outside the gene matches.